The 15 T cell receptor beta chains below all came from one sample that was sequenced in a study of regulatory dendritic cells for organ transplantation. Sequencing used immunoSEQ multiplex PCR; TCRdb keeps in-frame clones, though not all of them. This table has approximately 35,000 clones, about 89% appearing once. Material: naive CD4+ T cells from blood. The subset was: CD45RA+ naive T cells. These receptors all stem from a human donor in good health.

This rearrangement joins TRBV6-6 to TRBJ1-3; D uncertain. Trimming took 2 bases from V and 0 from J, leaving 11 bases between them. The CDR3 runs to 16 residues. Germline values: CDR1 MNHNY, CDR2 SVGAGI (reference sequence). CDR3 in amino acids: CASSYNAPLSGNTIYF. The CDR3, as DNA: TGTGCCAGCAGTTACAATGCTCCTCTCTCTGGAAACACCATATATTTT.

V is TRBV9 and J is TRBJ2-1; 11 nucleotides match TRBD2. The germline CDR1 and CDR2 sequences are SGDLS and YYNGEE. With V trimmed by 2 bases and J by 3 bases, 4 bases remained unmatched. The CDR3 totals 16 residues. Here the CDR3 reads CASSVSGTSGYNEQFF. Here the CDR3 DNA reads TGTGCCAGCAGCGTTTCCGGGACTAGCGGCTACAATGAGCAGTTCTTC.

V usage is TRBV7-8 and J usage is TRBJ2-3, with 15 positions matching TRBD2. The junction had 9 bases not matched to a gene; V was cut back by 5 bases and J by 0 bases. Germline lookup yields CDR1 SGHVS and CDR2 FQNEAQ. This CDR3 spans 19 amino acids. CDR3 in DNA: TGTGCCAGCAGCGGACATACGGGACTAGCGGGGGGTAGCACAGATACGCAGTATTTT. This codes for CASSGHTGLAGGSTDTQYF.

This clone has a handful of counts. CDR3 protein: CATGDGNEKLFF. In nucleotides, the CDR3 is TGTGCCACAGGGGACGGAAATGAAAAACTGTTTTTT. The chain couples TRBV10-3 to TRBJ1-4; a weak D match, TRBD1 (6 bases). Germline V lookup: CDR1 ENHRY, CDR2 SYGVKD. V dropped 10 bases and J dropped 5 bases, with 11 bases sitting between them. The CDR3 runs to 12 residues.

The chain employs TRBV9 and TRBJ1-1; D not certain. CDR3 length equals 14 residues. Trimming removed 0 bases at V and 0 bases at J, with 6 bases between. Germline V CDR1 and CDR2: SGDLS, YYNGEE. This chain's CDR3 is CASSVGPLNTEAFF. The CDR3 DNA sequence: TGTGCCAGCAGCGTAGGACCGCTGAACACTGAAGCTTTCTTT.

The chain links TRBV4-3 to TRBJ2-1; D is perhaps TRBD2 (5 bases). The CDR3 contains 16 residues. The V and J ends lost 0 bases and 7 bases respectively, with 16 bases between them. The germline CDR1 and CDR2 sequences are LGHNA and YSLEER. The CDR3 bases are TGCGCCAGCAGCCAAGATGTTTACGGGGTTGGGAATGAGCAGTTCTTC. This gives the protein CASSQDVYGVGNEQFF.

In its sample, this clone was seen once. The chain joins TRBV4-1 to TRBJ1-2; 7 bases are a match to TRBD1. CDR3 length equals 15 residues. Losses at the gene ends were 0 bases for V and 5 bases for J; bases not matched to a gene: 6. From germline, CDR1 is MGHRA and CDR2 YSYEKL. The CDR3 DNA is TGCGCCAGCAGCCAAGAAGGGACAGTCATATATGGCTACACCTTC. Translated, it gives CASSQEGTVIYGYTF.

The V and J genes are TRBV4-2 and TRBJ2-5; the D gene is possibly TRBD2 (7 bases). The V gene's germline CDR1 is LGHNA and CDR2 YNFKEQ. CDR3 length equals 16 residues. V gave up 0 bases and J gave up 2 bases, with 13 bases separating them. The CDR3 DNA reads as TGTGCCAGCAGCCAAGAGTGGAGGGGGGGGCAAGAGACCCAGTACTTC. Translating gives CASSQEWRGGQETQYF.

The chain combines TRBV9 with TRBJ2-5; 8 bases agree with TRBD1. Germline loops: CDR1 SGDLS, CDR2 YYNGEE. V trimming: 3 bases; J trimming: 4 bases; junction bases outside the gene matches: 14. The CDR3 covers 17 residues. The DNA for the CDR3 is TGTGCCAGCAGCGCAGGGGAAGGACAGGGAGGCCGAGAGACCCAGTACTTC. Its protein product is CASSAGEGQGGRETQYF.

CDR3 in amino acids: CASSLLSGLNTIYF. The DNA of the CDR3 is TGTGCCAGCAGCTTACTTTCAGGTTTAAACACCATATATTTT. The chain carries TRBV7-9 and TRBJ1-3; D is unresolved. Trimming removed 2 bases at V and 6 bases at J, with 11 bases between. CDR1 and CDR2 (germline): SEHNR, FQNEAQ (reference sequence). This CDR3 is built from 14 residues.

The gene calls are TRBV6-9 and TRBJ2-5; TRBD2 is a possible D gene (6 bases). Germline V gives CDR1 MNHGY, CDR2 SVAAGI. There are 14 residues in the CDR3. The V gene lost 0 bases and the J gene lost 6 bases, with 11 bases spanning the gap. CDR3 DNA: TGTGCCAGCAGTTATTCGTTGCGGGACCAGACCCAGTACTTC. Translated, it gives CASSYSLRDQTQYF.

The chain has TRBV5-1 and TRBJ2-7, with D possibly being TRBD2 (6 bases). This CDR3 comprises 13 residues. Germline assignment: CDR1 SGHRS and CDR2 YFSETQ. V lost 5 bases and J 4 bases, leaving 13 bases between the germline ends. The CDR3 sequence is CASSSSGDYEQYF. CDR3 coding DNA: TGCGCCAGCAGTAGTAGCGGAGATTACGAGCAGTACTTC.

The DNA for the CDR3 is TGTGCCAGCAGCCGGGGGCTAACTTTGGACACTGAAGCTTTCTTT. This codes for CASSRGLTLDTEAFF. The chain carries TRBV2 and TRBJ1-1; possible D gene TRBD1, 6 bases. Trimming took 6 bases from V and 3 from J, leaving 17 bases between them. Germline assignment: CDR1 SNHLY and CDR2 FYNNEI. The CDR3 consists of 15 residues.

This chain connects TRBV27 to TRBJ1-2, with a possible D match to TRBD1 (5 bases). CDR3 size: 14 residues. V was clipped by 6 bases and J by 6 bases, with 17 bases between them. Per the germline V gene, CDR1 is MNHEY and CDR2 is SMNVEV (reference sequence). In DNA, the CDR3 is TGTGCCAGCAGGCGTGGGGGGAGGGTGGATGGCTACACCTTC. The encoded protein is CASRRGGRVDGYTF.

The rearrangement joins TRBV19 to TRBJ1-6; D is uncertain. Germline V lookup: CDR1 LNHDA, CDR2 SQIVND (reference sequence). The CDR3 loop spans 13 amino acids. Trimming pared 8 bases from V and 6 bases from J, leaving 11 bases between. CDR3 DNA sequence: TGTGCCAGTCAGCGGGAGGGTAATTCACCCCTCCACTTT. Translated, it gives CASQREGNSPLHF.